The clone carrying this T cell receptor beta chain has more than one count but fewer than ten. This sample was included in a study of CD8+CD57+ T cells in acquired aplastic anemia. Genomic DNA acted as the template from which TCR beta VDJ combination and CDR3 sequence profiling were carried out. TCRdb itself ran the reads through MiXCR, one entry per CDR3 protein. The table includes 150,000 to 200,000 distinct CDR3 sequences, less than 55% detected once. This CDR3 has 16 amino acids. V lost 1 base, J lost 1 base, and 3 bases stayed unmatched. The V and J genes are TRBV12-3 or TRBV12-4 and TRBJ2-3; 9 bases match TRBD2. The clonotype originates from a human donor in good health. The specimen was sorted CD4+, CD8+, or CD8+CD57+ T cells (not recorded which) from PBMCs. In DNA form, the CDR3 reads TGTGCCAGCAGTTTAGGGCCTAGCGGGGGCACAGATACGCAGTATTTT. Its translation is CASSLGPSGGTDTQYF.